Listed below are T cell receptor beta chains from one sample, sequenced in a study of CD8+ T cells in alopecia areata. Profiled with immunoSEQ multiplex PCR; TCRdb holds only in-frame clones, not every one. The sample lists some 130,000 clones, approximately 49% occurring once. The starting material was CD8+ T cells sorted from blood, obtained at week 0. Receptor source: a human donor with alopecia areata. Both conserved end residues are part of each CDR3.

v_gene	j_gene	CDR3aa
TRBV15	TRBJ1-4	CATSRTRERIEKLFF
TRBV7-9	TRBJ1-4	CASRKEDEKLFF
TRBV11-2	TRBJ2-1	CASSPPGMDNEQFF
TRBV27	TRBJ2-2	CASSLSLGAETGELFF
TRBV9	TRBJ1-1	CASSVDPGEPMNTEAFF
TRBV5-6	TRBJ2-1	CASSLAVTSGGMYNEQFF
TRBV10-3	TRBJ2-7	CAMGPGGSYEQYF
TRBV30	TRBJ2-3	CAWSLAGATDTQYF
TRBV19	TRBJ1-4	CASRPRQGTNEKLFF
TRBV2	TRBJ2-4	CASTPRGSKNIQYF
TRBV29-1	TRBJ2-7	CSVEGRAHEQYF
TRBV29-1	TRBJ2-1	CSVEGGDWHNEQFF
TRBV27	TRBJ1-5	CASSLGQGNQPQHF
TRBV29-1	TRBJ1-1	CSVEGVEAFF
TRBV27	TRBJ2-7	CASSLQGSSYEQYF
TRBV9	TRBJ2-7	CASSVGASYEQYF
TRBV2	TRBJ2-7	CASSDGTAEQYF
TRBV13	TRBJ2-7	CASSLLVFSSYEQYF
TRBV29-1	TRBJ2-2	CSVEYRGNTGELFF
TRBV29-1	TRBJ2-2	CSVAGAMGELFF
TRBV7-9	TRBJ2-1	CASSLLAGESNEQFF
TRBV13	TRBJ2-7	CASSLNPYEQYF
TRBV7-9	TRBJ2-7	CASSLGSYEQYF
TRBV13	TRBJ2-3	CASRDSFTDTQYF
TRBV19	TRBJ1-5	CATTVGGHQPQHF
TRBV27	TRBJ2-2	CASSPRLAGDSGELFF
TRBV7-8	TRBJ1-3	CASSFSSSGNTIYF
TRBV15	TRBJ1-1	CATSTRLRGTEAFF
TRBV2	TRBJ2-5	CASSDSQRETQYF
TRBV6-4	TRBJ2-5	CASGQEEQETQYF
TRBV7-9	TRBJ2-1	CASSLVSHNEQFF
TRBV6-5	TRBJ1-2	CASSNTRGVDGYTF
TRBV29-1	TRBJ2-1	CSVLQGPIIFF
TRBV5-5	TRBJ1-2	CASSVGDYYGYTF
TRBV19	TRBJ1-5	CASSMNFINQPQHF
TRBV29-1	TRBJ1-2	CSVDREDYGYTF
TRBV6-5	TRBJ1-2	CASRLRAEGYTF
TRBV27	TRBJ2-5	CASSESETQYF
TRBV7-3	TRBJ2-1	CASSLGGGSYNEQFF
TRBV6-5	TRBJ2-2	CASTPGPATGELFF
TRBV7-9	TRBJ2-3	CASSRARAPEDTQYF
TRBV29-1	TRBJ2-2	CSVESASTGELFF
TRBV13	TRBJ2-7	CASSLGIADLLGQYF
TRBV11-2	TRBJ2-3	CASSLDRGTDTQYF
TRBV29-1	TRBJ2-7	CSVMAGVSYEQYF
TRBV30	TRBJ2-7	CAWTTGGLGYEQYF
TRBV5-1	TRBJ1-1	CASSFLRGTEAFF
TRBV7-8	TRBJ2-5	CASSMRQGDQETQYF
TRBV9	TRBJ2-2	CASAGTALNTGELFF
TRBV5-1	TRBJ2-3	CASSPQGPDTQYF
TRBV30	TRBJ2-4	CAWSVPSRNIQYF
TRBV29-1	TRBJ2-2	CSVEGTGDDGELFF
TRBV4-3	TRBJ1-3	CASSQGGLGSGNTIYF